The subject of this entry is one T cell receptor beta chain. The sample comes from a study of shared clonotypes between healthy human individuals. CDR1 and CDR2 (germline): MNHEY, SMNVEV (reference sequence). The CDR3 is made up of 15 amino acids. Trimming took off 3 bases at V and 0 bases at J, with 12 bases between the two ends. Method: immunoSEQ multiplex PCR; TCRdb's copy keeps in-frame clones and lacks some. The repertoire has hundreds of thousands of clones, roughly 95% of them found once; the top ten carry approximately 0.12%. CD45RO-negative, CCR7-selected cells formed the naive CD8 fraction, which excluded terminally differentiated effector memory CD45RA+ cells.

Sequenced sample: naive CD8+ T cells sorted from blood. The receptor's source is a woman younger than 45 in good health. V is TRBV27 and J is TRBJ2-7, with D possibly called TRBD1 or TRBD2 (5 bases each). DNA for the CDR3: TGTGCCAGCAGTTTTCGCCGTGGGGGCTCCTACGAGCAGTACTTC. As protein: CASSFRRGGSYEQYF.